A selection of T cell receptor beta chains follows, all from one sample in a study of blood T cells in healthy people across ages. Using its own MiXCR run on the 5' RACE reads, TCRdb lists one record per CDR3 protein. The table has over 1,300,000 distinct CDR3 sequences, approximately 60% seen once. Sequencing was performed on blood. The receptor source for this set is a man aged 18 to 29 in good health. CDR3s include the opening cysteine and the closing phenylalanine or tryptophan. The D gene is left open where the match is weak. Size is omitted from some rows. Given values are once, few, many or a class for expanded clones.

.	TRBV4-1	.	TRBJ2-4	TGCGCCAGCAGCCAAGATCCGGCCAGGGCCAAAAACATTCAGTACTTC	CASSQDPARAKNIQYF
TRBD1	TRBV7-2	once	TRBJ2-5	TGTGCCAGCAGCGGGAGTACAGGGGTGGAGACCCAGTACTTC	CASSGSTGVETQYF
.	TRBV3-1	.	TRBJ2-7	TGTGCCAGCAGCCAAGATGTATCCAGATCCTACGAGCAGTACTTC	CASSQDVSRSYEQYF
.	TRBV20-1	.	TRBJ1-5	TGCAGTGCTAGCGGACCGGGACGGAACAATCAGCCCCAGCATTTT	CSASGPGRNNQPQHF
.	TRBV4-1	.	TRBJ2-7	TGCGCCAGCAGCCCCCGGGACGGGGGCTACGAGCAGTACTTC	CASSPRDGGYEQYF
.	TRBV4-1	.	TRBJ2-3	TGCGCCAGCAGCCCGGACCTTTACTGGCAGTATTTT	CASSPDLYWQYF
.	TRBV3-1	few	TRBJ2-5	TGTGCCAGCAGCCAAGGTTTGCAGGCGTCACAAGAGACCCAGTACTTC	CASSQGLQASQETQYF
.	TRBV20-1	.	TRBJ2-3	TGCAGTGCCTTTGAGGTAGCCTATCCCACAGATACGCAGTATTTT	CSAFEVAYPTDTQYF
.	TRBV20-1	.	TRBJ1-1	TGCAGTGCTAGAGATGTGGAAGCTTTGAACACTGAAGCTTTCTTT	CSARDVEALNTEAFF
.	TRBV7-8	.	TRBJ2-7	TGTGCCAGCAGCTTATCTACGGAACTTTCCTACGAGCAGTACTTC	CASSLSTELSYEQYF
.	TRBV4-1	.	TRBJ2-7	TGCGCCAGCAGCCAAGGTGGATGGGAGCAGTACTTC	CASSQGGWEQYF
.	TRBV7-2	.	TRBJ2-5	TGTGCCAGCAGCCTGAGGAGGCTGTCCCAAGAGACCCAGTACTTC	CASSLRRLSQETQYF
.	TRBV11-2	.	TRBJ2-1	TGTGCCGGGGGCGGGACTTACAATGAGCAGTTCTTC	CAGGGTYNEQFF
TRBD2	TRBV27	.	TRBJ2-3	TGTGCCAGCAGTTTACTCTTGCGGGGGGGACCAGATACGCAGTATTTT	CASSLLLRGGPDTQYF
.	TRBV4-3	.	TRBJ2-1	TGCGCCAGCAGCCAATCCTTAGTAGACAATGAGCAGTTCTTC	CASSQSLVDNEQFF
.	TRBV12-3/TRBV12-4	.	TRBJ1-5	TGTGCCAGCAGTTTATCCCCCCAGCCCCAGCATTTT	CASSLSPQPQHF
.	TRBV5-1	.	TRBJ1-4	TGCGCCAGCAGCCAGGGACCGCCGGATGAAAAACTGTTTTTT	CASSQGPPDEKLFF
.	TRBV5-1	.	TRBJ2-1	TGCGCCAGCAGCCCCCAAGGGCCCCTCAATGAGCAGTTCTTC	CASSPQGPLNEQFF
TRBD2	TRBV7-7	.	TRBJ2-1	TGTGCTAGCAGCTTATCTACGGGGGGGAACTACAATGAGCAGTTCTTC	CASSLSTGGNYNEQFF
.	TRBV4-2	.	TRBJ1-4	TGTGCCAGCAGCCAAGATCTTTTAGGGGGGCACAAGGATGAAAAACTGTTTTTT	CASSQDLLGGHKDEKLFF
TRBD2	TRBV10-3	.	TRBJ2-5	TGTGCCATCAGTGAAGGACTAGCGGGAGACGAGACCCAGTACTTC	CAISEGLAGDETQYF
TRBD2	TRBV4-1	few	TRBJ2-1	TGCGCCAGCAGCCAAGGGGAACGACTAGCGGGGGGGCATGAGCAGTTCTTC	CASSQGERLAGGHEQFF
.	TRBV6-5	.	TRBJ1-1	TGTGCCAGCAGTTCGACCCCCGGGGGAACTGAAGCTTTCTTT	CASSSTPGGTEAFF
.	TRBV6-5	.	TRBJ2-7	TGTGCCACCTCACGGGACTTCAGCCACGAGCAGTACTTC	CATSRDFSHEQYF
TRBD2	TRBV20-1	few	TRBJ2-7	TGCAGTGTCCCCGGGGGGGAGGGCTCCGTCTACGAGCAGTACTTC	CSVPGGEGSVYEQYF
.	TRBV20-1	.	TRBJ1-5	TGCAGTGCTACAGAAGCTGGCCAGCCCCAGCATTTT	CSATEAGQPQHF
.	TRBV12-5	.	TRBJ2-7	TGTGCTAGTGGTTTGGGAGGGGCCCTCTTCTACGAGCAGTACTTC	CASGLGGALFYEQYF
.	TRBV7-6	.	TRBJ1-4	TGTGCCAGCAGCTTAGTCCGGCAGGGGCGTGAAAAACTGTTTTTT	CASSLVRQGREKLFF
.	TRBV4-2	.	TRBJ2-7	TGTGCCAGCAGCCAAGTCGCGGGGGAGCAGTACTTC	CASSQVAGEQYF
.	TRBV5-1	.	TRBJ2-1	TGCGCCAGCAGCTTGGAGTGGGTTGTCGATGAGCAGTTCTTC	CASSLEWVVDEQFF
.	TRBV6-5	.	TRBJ1-4	TGTGCCAGCAGTTCCCGGATGTCCCGAGGAAAACTGTTTTTT	CASSSRMSRGKLFF
.	TRBV29-1	.	TRBJ2-3	TGCAGCGTTGAAACAGTCTCTACAGATACGCAGTATTTT	CSVETVSTDTQYF
.	TRBV12-5	few	TRBJ2-5	TGTGCTAGTGGGTTAGCGGAACAAGGGGAGACCCAGTACTTC	CASGLAEQGETQYF
TRBD1	TRBV20-1	few	TRBJ1-2	TGCAGTGCTAGGACAGGGACGTCAGGCTACACCTTC	CSARTGTSGYTF
.	TRBV7-9	.	TRBJ1-2	TGTGCCAGCAGCTTATTAGCGGGCGTCCAACGAGCTAACTATGGCTACACCTTC	CASSLLAGVQRANYGYTF
TRBD1	TRBV9	.	TRBJ2-5	TGTGCCAGCAGCGTAGATAGGGGGCGCGGGGAGACCCAGTACTTC	CASSVDRGRGETQYF
.	TRBV20-1	.	TRBJ1-2	TGCAGTGCTAGAGAGAACAGGGATTATGGCTACACCTTC	CSARENRDYGYTF
.	TRBV27	.	TRBJ2-7	TGTGCCAGCAGTCCCACCCCGGACGGCTACGAGCAGTACTTC	CASSPTPDGYEQYF
.	TRBV4-3	.	TRBJ2-5	TGCGCCAGCAGCCAAGGGGCGGAGGGGACCCAGTACTTC	CASSQGAEGTQYF
TRBD1	TRBV7-2	.	TRBJ2-3	TGTGCCAGCAGCGACAGGGGGGGGCATAGTATAGATACGCAGTATTTT	CASSDRGGHSIDTQYF